The 31 T cell receptor beta chains below all came from one sample that was sequenced in a study of cytomegalovirus exposure and HLA in healthy donors. The PCR ran on 60 Vbeta and 13 Jbeta primers. Method: immunoSEQ multiplex PCR; TCRdb's copy keeps in-frame clones and lacks some. In the table there are around 140,000 clones, roughly four fifths of which are singletons. The sequenced sample was PBMCs. The receptor set was obtained from a man between 18 and 29 years old in good health and CMV-seropositive.

The V call is TRBV7-2, the J call TRBJ2-7, with 11 positions matching TRBD2. The junction had 4 bases not matched to a gene; V was cut back by 3 bases and J by 0 bases. Germline values: CDR1 SGHTA, CDR2 FQGNSA. The CDR3 contains 16 residues. In DNA form, the CDR3 reads TGTGCCAGCAGCTTTAGACTAGCGGGAATCTCCTACGAGCAGTACTTC. It specifies CASSFRLAGISYEQYF. Looking up the rest from reference TRBV7-2 and TRBJ2-7 gives the full variable domain: GAGVSQSPSNKVTEKGKDVELRCDPISGHTALYWYRQSLGQGLEFLIYFQGNSAPDKSGLPSDRFSAERTGGSVSTLTIQRTQQEDSAVYLCASSFRLAGISYEQYFGPGTRLTVT.

The chain links TRBV9 to TRBJ2-3, with D perhaps matching TRBD2 (6 bases). This CDR3 spans 14 amino acids. The germline V gene encodes CDR1 SGDLS and CDR2 YYNGEE. Trimming stripped 0 bases from V and 7 bases from J, with 12 bases between. The CDR3 DNA sequence: TGTGCCAGCAGCGTAGGTTCACGGGGGAATACGCAGTATTTT. Translating gives CASSVGSRGNTQYF. Looking up the rest from reference TRBV9 and TRBJ2-3 gives the full variable domain: DSGVTQTPKHLITATGQRVTLRCSPRSGDLSVYWYQQSLDQGLQFLIQYYNGEERAKGNILERFSAQQFPDLHSELNLSSLELGDSALYFCASSVGSRGNTQYFGPGTRLTVL.

This clone occurred once. The chain joins TRBV5-1 to TRBJ2-3; D is uncertain. This CDR3 comprises 17 residues. Germline V gene data show CDR1 as SGHRS and CDR2 as YFSETQ. V lost 0 bases, J lost 1 base, and 15 bases lay in between. The CDR3 loop is CASSLDNVVFGTDTQYF. The CDR3 DNA reads as TGCGCCAGCAGCTTGGATAACGTAGTTTTCGGCACAGATACGCAGTATTTT.

This clone was found a few times. The chain recombines TRBV19 with TRBJ1-2, with 8 positions matching TRBD1. After removal of 3 bases from V and 13 bases from J, the junction contained 13 bases not matched to a gene. There are 14 residues in the CDR3. Germline CDR1 is LNHDA and CDR2 is SQIVND (reference sequence). CDR3: CASSILGPGGLFTF. The CDR3 region has the DNA TGTGCCAGTAGTATCTTGGGTCCAGGGGGCCTCTTCACCTTC. Full variable domain (missing parts from reference TRBV19 and TRBJ1-2): DGGITQSPKYLFRKEGQNVTLSCEQNLNHDAMYWYRQDPGQGLRLIYYSQIVNDFQKGDIAEGYSVSREKKESFPLTVTSAQKNPTAFYLCASSILGPGGLFTFGSGTRLTVV.

This chain connects TRBV30 to TRBJ2-4; 10 nucleotides line up with TRBD1. The CDR3 sequence is 13 residues long. Germline-derived CDR1 and CDR2 are GTSNPN and SVGIG (reference sequence). With 4 bases clipped from V and 8 bases from J, the junction kept 5 bases outside the gene matches. CDR3 bases: TGTGCCTGGACCCCGGGACAGGGGTACATTCAGTACTTC. Amino acid sequence: CAWTPGQGYIQYF.

The V call is TRBV27, the J call TRBJ2-4; 10 bases agree with TRBD2. Germline lookup yields CDR1 MNHEY and CDR2 SMNVEV (reference sequence). This CDR3 is 16 amino acids long. With V trimmed by 4 bases and J by 0 bases, 3 bases remained unmatched. The CDR3: CASSSLAGLAKNIQYF. The CDR3 nucleotides are TGTGCCAGCAGTTCACTAGCGGGGTTAGCCAAAAACATTCAGTACTTC.

The chain joins TRBV10-2 to TRBJ2-7; a possible D gene is TRBD1 (5 bases). This CDR3 spans 14 amino acids. V was shortened by 6 bases and J by 1 base, with 13 bases between the two germline ends. CDR1 is WSHSY and CDR2 is SAAADI in the germline V gene. The CDR3 DNA reads as TGCGCCAGCAGCGTCGGCCAGGGTTCCTACGAGCAGTACTTC. This codes for CASSVGQGSYEQYF.

The rearrangement links TRBV28 to TRBJ1-1; a possible D gene is TRBD1 (5 bases). V was shortened by 1 base and J by 1 base, with 7 bases between the two germline ends. The CDR3 runs 14 residues. Germline loops: CDR1 MDHEN, CDR2 SYDVKM. DNA of the CDR3: TGTGCCAGCAGTTTATTCGGGGGGAACACTGAAGCTTTCTTT. Encoded protein: CASSLFGGNTEAFF.

The genes are TRBV6-1 and TRBJ1-1, with TRBD1 as a possible D gene (5 bases). The CDR3 contains 14 residues. V was shortened by 2 bases and J by 4 bases, with 11 bases between the two germline ends. Germline CDR1 and CDR2: MNHNS and SASEGT. The CDR3 here is CASSESGGATEAFF. DNA for the CDR3: TGTGCCAGCAGTGAATCCGGGGGAGCCACTGAAGCTTTCTTT.

The rearrangement links TRBV9 to TRBJ2-1; TRBD1 might be the D (6 bases). Germline lookup yields CDR1 SGDLS and CDR2 YYNGEE. The V gene lost 3 bases and the J gene lost 10 bases, with 14 bases spanning the gap. The CDR3 is 13 amino acids. The CDR3 nucleotides read TGTGCCAGCAGCGAAAACAGGGTTGAAGAGCAGTTCTTC. Protein product: CASSENRVEEQFF.

This clone was picked up one time. The chain employs TRBV2 and TRBJ2-5, with TRBD1 as a possible D gene (5 bases). The closer fit of TRBJ2-7 to the DNA end suggests the J call may be wrong. This CDR3 comprises 11 residues. Per the germline V gene, CDR1 is SNHLY and CDR2 is FYNNEI. Here the CDR3 DNA reads TGTGCCAGCAGCGACAGCTACGAGCAGTACTTC. This gives the protein CASSDSYEQYF.

The rearrangement uses TRBV27 and TRBJ2-3; unclear D gene. CDR1 is MNHEY, CDR2 SMNVEV, per germline (reference sequence). The length of the CDR3 is 15 residues. Trimming removed 2 bases at V and 3 bases at J, with 12 bases between. The CDR3 here is CASSLIPESTDTQYF. DNA for the CDR3: TGTGCCAGCAGTTTAATCCCGGAGTCAACAGATACGCAGTATTTT.

This chain joins TRBV28 and TRBJ2-5; 13 positions match TRBD2. Judging by the DNA end, TRBJ2-7 fits better; the J call may be wrong. Germline V lookup: CDR1 MDHEN, CDR2 SYDVKM. There are 17 residues in the CDR3. CDR3 residues: CASSQTSGRAFRGEQYF. The CDR3 region has the DNA TGTGCCAGCAGTCAAACTAGCGGGAGGGCCTTTCGCGGCGAGCAGTACTTC.

The chain employs TRBV10-3 and TRBJ1-5, with TRBD1 matching over 7 bases. This CDR3 is built from 13 residues. Germline V gives CDR1 ENHRY, CDR2 SYGVKD. In DNA form, the CDR3 reads TGTGCTATCCAGGGGGTGGGCAATCAGCCCCAGCATTTT. Its protein product is CAIQGVGNQPQHF.

This chain connects TRBV6-5 to TRBJ2-7, with a weak D call TRBD1 (6 bases). Germline V lookup: CDR1 MNHEY, CDR2 SVGAGI. This CDR3 has 15 amino acids. The germline V and J ends were trimmed by 2 bases and 1 base, with 12 bases remaining between them. The CDR3, as DNA: TGTGCCAGCAGTTACACCGCGCAGGGGTCCTACGAGCAGTACTTC. The encoded protein is CASSYTAQGSYEQYF.

The chain joins TRBV25-1 to TRBJ2-7, with D tentatively TRBD2 (6 bases). Per germline, CDR1 MGHDK and CDR2 SYGVNS. Trimming pared 10 bases from V and 6 bases from J, leaving 19 bases between. The CDR3 totals 13 residues. CDR3 amino acids: CANPGLRECEQYF. CDR3 coding DNA: TGTGCCAACCCGGGACTTAGGGAGTGCGAGCAGTACTTC.

The rearrangement links TRBV7-3 to TRBJ1-1, with 8 bases fitting TRBD1. With 4 bases clipped from V and 4 bases from J, the junction kept 2 bases outside the gene matches. There are 13 residues in the CDR3. Germline V gene data show CDR1 as SGHTA and CDR2 as FQGTGA. CDR3 loop: CASSSGQGTEAFF. In nucleotides, the CDR3 is TGTGCCAGCAGCTCAGGACAGGGCACTGAAGCTTTCTTT.

The J gene is TRBJ2-6, the V gene TRBV9, with 7 bases matching TRBD2. The CDR3 spans 18 residues. The V gene's germline CDR1 is SGDLS and CDR2 YYNGEE. The J segment lost 0 bases and the V segment lost 4 bases, leaving 10 bases of the junction unmatched. CDR3 coding DNA: TGTGCCAGCAGCACCTCCCCTGGGGGGGTCTCTGGGGCCAACGTCCTGACTTTC. Protein sequence: CASSTSPGGVSGANVLTF.

The rearrangement joins TRBV4-2 to TRBJ2-1; 9 positions match TRBD2. V dropped 4 bases and J dropped 8; count of bases not matched to a gene: 6. The germline V gene encodes CDR1 LGHNA and CDR2 YNFKEQ. This CDR3 contains 14 residues. This CDR3 reads CASSPGLAQDEQFF. The CDR3, as DNA: TGTGCCAGCAGCCCGGGACTAGCACAGGATGAGCAGTTCTTC.

The rearrangement uses TRBV5-1 and TRBJ1-1; a weak D match, TRBD1 (5 bases). Trimming stripped 1 base from V and 4 bases from J, with 14 bases between. The CDR3 extends over 15 amino acids. Germline CDR1 SGHRS, CDR2 YFSETQ. In DNA form, the CDR3 reads TGCGCCAGCAGCTTGACTGGTAGGGGAAGCACTGAAGCTTTCTTT. Translated: CASSLTGRGSTEAFF.

The J gene is TRBJ2-7, the V gene TRBV27; D not resolved. CDR1 MNHEY and CDR2 SMNVEV come from the germline V gene (reference sequence). The CDR3 consists of 13 residues. With 6 bases removed from V and 0 bases from J, the gap between germline ends came to 9 bases. CDR3 sequence (DNA): TGTGCCAGCAGCCAGAGGAGCTCCTACGAGCAGTACTTC. This codes for CASSQRSSYEQYF.

The sample holds one count of this clone. V is TRBV18 and J is TRBJ2-7, with D tentatively TRBD1 (6 bases). Germline assignment: CDR1 KGHSH and CDR2 LQKENI. This CDR3 region has 12 residues. Trimming stripped 3 bases from V and 6 bases from J, with 9 bases between. The CDR3 region is CASSPGTTEQYF. The CDR3 DNA sequence: TGTGCCAGCTCACCCGGGACAACCGAGCAGTACTTC.

Here the CDR3 reads CASRGSYEQYF. The CDR3 bases are TGTGCCAGCAGGGGGAGCTACGAGCAGTACTTC. The chain links TRBV7-9 to TRBJ2-7; TRBD2 is a possible D gene (5 bases). This CDR3 comprises 11 residues. From germline, CDR1 is SEHNR and CDR2 FQNEAQ (reference sequence). V lost 6 bases and J lost 3, with 6 bases in between.

This clone was seen a few times. The chain employs TRBV19 and TRBJ1-4; D uncertain. The CDR3 runs 16 residues. Germline V CDR1 and CDR2: LNHDA, SQIVND (reference sequence). With 2 bases removed from V and 5 bases from J, the gap between germline ends came to 15 bases. The CDR3 DNA reads as TGTGCCAGTAGTATACGGGTAGCGGCTTCGAATGAAAAACTGTTTTTT. Encoded protein: CASSIRVAASNEKLFF.

The V gene is TRBV5-1, the J gene TRBJ2-2; 9 positions agree with TRBD2. The CDR3 extends over 17 amino acids. Germline-derived CDR1 and CDR2 are SGHRS and YFSETQ. CDR3 sequence (DNA): TGCGCGACCAAGGTTCAAGCGGGAGGCTTGGTTTCCGGGGAGCTGTTTTTT. Amino acid sequence: CATKVQAGGLVSGELFF.

CDR3 loop: CASSVLSGSTYNEQFF. In DNA, the CDR3 is TGTGCCAGCAGCGTCCTAAGCGGGAGTACCTACAATGAGCAGTTCTTC. V and J are TRBV9 and TRBJ2-1; 8 nucleotides line up with TRBD2. The germline V gene encodes CDR1 SGDLS and CDR2 YYNGEE. Losses at the gene ends were 2 bases for V and 2 bases for J; bases not matched to a gene: 6. CDR3 length equals 16 residues.

This CDR3 is CSVLQGETQYF. CDR3 coding DNA: TGCAGCGTTCTCCAGGGTGAGACCCAGTACTTC. V is TRBV29-1 and J is TRBJ2-5, with D possibly being TRBD1 (5 bases). The V end lost 5 bases, the J end lost 5 bases, and 9 bases lay between the germline ends. This CDR3 spans 11 amino acids. CDR1 and CDR2 from the germline V gene are SQVTM and ANQGSEA.

CDR3 coding DNA: TGTGCCACCAGCGGACAGCGGGAGGGCAATGAGCAGTTCTTC. It yields the protein CATSGQREGNEQFF. The chain has TRBV15 and TRBJ2-1; 10 bases are a match to TRBD2. Germline lookup yields CDR1 LNHNV and CDR2 YYDKDF (reference sequence). The V segment lost 5 bases and the J segment 6 bases; nucleotides outside the gene matches: 4. The length of the CDR3 is 14 residues.

DNA of the CDR3: TGCGCCAGCAGCCCGTTCGGAGATACGCAGTATTTT. Protein sequence: CASSPFGDTQYF. The V and J genes are TRBV5-1 and TRBJ2-3; no clear D. This CDR3 is built from 12 residues. V was trimmed by 4 bases and J by 5 bases, leaving 8 bases between them. CDR1 is SGHRS and CDR2 is YFSETQ in the germline V gene.

The V and J genes are TRBV29-1 and TRBJ2-2; D possibly corresponds to TRBD1 (7 bases). Germline lookup yields CDR1 SQVTM and CDR2 ANQGSEA. V gave up 5 bases and J gave up 4 bases, with 20 bases separating them. This CDR3 has 16 amino acids. The CDR3 DNA reads TGCAGCGTTCCGGCGGCTGGAGGGGGCGTCACCGGGGAGCTGTTTTTT. As protein: CSVPAAGGGVTGELFF.

The CDR3 nucleotides are TGTGCCAGCAGTGCCCCGGACAGGGGGAACTACGAGCAGTACTTC. Amino acids: CASSAPDRGNYEQYF. The chain combines TRBV27 with TRBJ2-7; 10 positions match TRBD1. From germline, CDR1 is MNHEY and CDR2 SMNVEV (reference sequence). The CDR3 contains 15 residues. Unmatched junction bases numbered 7, after V lost 5 bases and J lost 3 bases.